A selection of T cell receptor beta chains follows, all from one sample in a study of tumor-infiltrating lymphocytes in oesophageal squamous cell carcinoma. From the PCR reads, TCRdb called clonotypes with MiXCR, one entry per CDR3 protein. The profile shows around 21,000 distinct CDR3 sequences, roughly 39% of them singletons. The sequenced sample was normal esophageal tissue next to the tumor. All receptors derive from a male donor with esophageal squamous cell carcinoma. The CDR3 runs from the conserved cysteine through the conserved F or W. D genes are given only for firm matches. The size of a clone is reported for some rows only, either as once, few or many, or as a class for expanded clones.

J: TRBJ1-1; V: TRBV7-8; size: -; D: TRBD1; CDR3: CASSFDRGRTEAFF; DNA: TGTGCCAGCAGCTTCGACAGGGGTAGGACTGAAGCTTTCTTT
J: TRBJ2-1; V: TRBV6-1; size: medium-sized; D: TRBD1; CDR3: CASSLRGLSYNEQFF; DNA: TGTGCCAGCAGTCTCAGGGGGCTCTCCTACAATGAGCAGTTCTTC
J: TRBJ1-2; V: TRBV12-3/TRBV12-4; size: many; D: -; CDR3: CASSTGEGNYGYTF; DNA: TGTGCCAGCAGTACCGGGGAGGGAAACTATGGCTACACCTTC
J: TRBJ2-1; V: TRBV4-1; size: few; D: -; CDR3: CASSRRPGVQRDNEQFF; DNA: TGCGCCAGCAGCCGACGTCCGGGGGTACAGCGAGACAATGAGCAGTTCTTC
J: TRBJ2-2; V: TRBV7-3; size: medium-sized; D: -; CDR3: CASSFNTGELFF; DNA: TGTGCCAGCAGCTTCAACACCGGGGAGCTGTTTTTT
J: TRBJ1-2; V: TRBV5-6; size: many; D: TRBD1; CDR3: CASTLTGGGYTF; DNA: TGTGCCAGCACCCTAACAGGGGGAGGCTACACCTTC
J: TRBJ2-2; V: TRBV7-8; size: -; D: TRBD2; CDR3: CASSFAGTSGGDQLFF; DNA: TGTGCCAGCAGCTTCGCCGGGACTAGCGGGGGGGATCAGCTGTTTTTT
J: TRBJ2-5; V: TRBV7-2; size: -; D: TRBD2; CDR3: CASSLQTSGGETQYF; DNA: TGTGCCAGCAGCCTCCAGACTAGCGGGGGCGAGACCCAGTACTTC
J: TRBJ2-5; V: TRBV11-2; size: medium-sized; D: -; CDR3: CASSLVSLASTQYF; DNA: TGTGCCAGCAGCTTAGTATCGCTAGCATCGACCCAGTACTTC
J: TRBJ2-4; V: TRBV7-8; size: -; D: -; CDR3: CASSLVPSGAKNIQYF; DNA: TGTGCCAGCAGCTTAGTCCCCTCCGGGGCCAAAAACATTCAGTACTTC
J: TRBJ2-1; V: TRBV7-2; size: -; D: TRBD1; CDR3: CASSLARTGQSDEQFF; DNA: TGTGCCAGCAGCTTAGCACGGACAGGCCAGAGCGATGAGCAGTTCTTC
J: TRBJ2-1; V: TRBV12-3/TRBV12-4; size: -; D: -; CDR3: CASSPRGGSHNEQFF; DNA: TGTGCCAGCAGTCCCAGGGGGGGGTCCCACAATGAGCAGTTCTTC
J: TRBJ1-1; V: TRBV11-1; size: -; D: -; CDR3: CASSFLGTEAFF; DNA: TGTGCCAGCAGCTTTTTAGGCACTGAAGCTTTCTTT
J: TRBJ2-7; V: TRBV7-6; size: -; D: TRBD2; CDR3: CASSLRLAGDGEQYF; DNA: TGTGCCAGCAGCTTAAGGCTAGCGGGAGATGGGGAGCAGTACTTC
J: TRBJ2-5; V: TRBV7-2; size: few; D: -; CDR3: CASSSALETQYF; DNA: TGTGCCAGCAGCTCGGCCCTAGAGACCCAGTACTTC
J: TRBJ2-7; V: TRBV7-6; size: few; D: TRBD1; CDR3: CASSFNSGTGSSYEQYF; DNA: TGTGCCAGCAGCTTCAACTCCGGGACAGGGAGCTCCTACGAGCAGTACTTC
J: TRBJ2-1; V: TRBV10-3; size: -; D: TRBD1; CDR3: CAISGQGIYNEQFF; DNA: TGTGCCATCAGCGGACAGGGAATCTACAATGAGCAGTTCTTC
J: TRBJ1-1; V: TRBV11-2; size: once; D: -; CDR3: CASSLDQGTEAFF; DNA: TGTGCCAGCAGCTTAGATCAGGGGACTGAAGCTTTCTTT
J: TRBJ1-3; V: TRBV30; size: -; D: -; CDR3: CAWRRDPGNTIYF; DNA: TGTGCCTGGAGGAGGGACCCTGGAAACACCATATATTTT
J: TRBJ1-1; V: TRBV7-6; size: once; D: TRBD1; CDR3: CASSLAGTGIAEAFF; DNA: TGTGCCAGCAGCTTAGCGGGGACAGGAATCGCTGAAGCTTTCTTT
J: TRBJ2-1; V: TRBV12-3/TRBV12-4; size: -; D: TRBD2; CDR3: CASSLNLAGYNEQFF; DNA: TGTGCCAGCAGCCTCAACCTAGCGGGTTACAATGAGCAGTTCTTC
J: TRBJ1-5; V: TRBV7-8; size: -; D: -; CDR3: CASSLAHREGGQPQHF; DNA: TGTGCCAGCAGCTTAGCGCACAGGGAAGGGGGGCAGCCCCAGCATTTT
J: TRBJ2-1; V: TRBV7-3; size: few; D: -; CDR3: CASSLLAGSAYNEQFF; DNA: TGTGCCAGCAGCCTTTTAGCCGGGAGTGCCTACAATGAGCAGTTCTTC
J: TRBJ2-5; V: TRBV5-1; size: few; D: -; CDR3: CASSLVWPRSVTYNEQYF; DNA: TGCGCCAGCAGCTTGGTGTGGCCTCGCAGCGTTACCTACAATGAGCAGTACTTC
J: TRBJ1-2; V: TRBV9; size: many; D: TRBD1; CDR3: CASTPGTGIYGYTF; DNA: TGTGCCAGCACTCCCGGGACAGGGATCTATGGCTACACCTTC
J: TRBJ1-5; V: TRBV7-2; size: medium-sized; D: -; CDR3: CASSFANQPQHF; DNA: TGTGCCAGCAGCTTCGCAAATCAGCCCCAGCATTTT
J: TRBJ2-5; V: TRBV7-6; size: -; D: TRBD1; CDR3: CASSLETGAGTQYF; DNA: TGTGCCAGCAGCTTGGAGACAGGGGCCGGGACCCAGTACTTC
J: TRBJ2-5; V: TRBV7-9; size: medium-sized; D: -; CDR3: CASSLRGYPGTQYF; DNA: TGTGCCAGCAGCTTGAGGGGGTATCCGGGGACCCAGTACTTC
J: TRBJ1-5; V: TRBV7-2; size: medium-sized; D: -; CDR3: CASSLGAGVGQPQHF; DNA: TGTGCCAGCAGCTTAGGGGCAGGGGTCGGTCAGCCCCAGCATTTT
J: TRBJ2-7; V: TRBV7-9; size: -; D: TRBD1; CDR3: CASSSRGTGGTEQYF; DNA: TGTGCCAGCAGCTCGCGTGGGACAGGAGGAACCGAGCAGTACTTC
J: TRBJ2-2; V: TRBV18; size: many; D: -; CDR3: CASSPNAGDGTGELFF; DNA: TGTGCCAGCTCCCCCAATGCAGGGGACGGCACCGGGGAGCTGTTTTTT
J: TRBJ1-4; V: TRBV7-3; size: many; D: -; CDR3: CASLLSWQPTNEKLFF; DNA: TGTGCCAGCTTGTTATCCTGGCAACCAACTAATGAAAAACTGTTTTTT
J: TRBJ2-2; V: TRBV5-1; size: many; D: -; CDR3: CASNIITGADTGELFF; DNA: TGCGCCAGCAACATAATAACCGGGGCCGACACCGGGGAGCTGTTTTTT
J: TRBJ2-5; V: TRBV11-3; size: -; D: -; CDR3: CASSLRAGQETQYF; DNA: TGTGCCAGCAGCTTACGGGCAGGGCAAGAGACCCAGTACTTC
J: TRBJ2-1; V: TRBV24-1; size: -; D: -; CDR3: CATSDGVNEQFF; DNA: TGTGCCACCAGTGATGGGGTGAATGAGCAGTTCTTC
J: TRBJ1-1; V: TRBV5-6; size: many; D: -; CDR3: CASSFGENTEAFF; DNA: TGTGCCAGCAGCTTTGGTGAAAACACTGAAGCTTTCTTT
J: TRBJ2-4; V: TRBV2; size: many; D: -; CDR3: CASSEDRGGVDIQYF; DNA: TGTGCCAGCAGTGAAGACAGGGGAGGGGTGGACATTCAGTACTTC
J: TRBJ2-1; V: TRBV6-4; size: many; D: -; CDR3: CASSAPEGIYNEQFF; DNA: TGTGCCAGCAGTGCCCCGGAGGGTATCTACAATGAGCAGTTCTTC
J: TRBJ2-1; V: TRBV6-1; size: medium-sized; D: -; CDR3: CASKMAWEAGNEQFF; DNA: TGTGCCAGCAAAATGGCGTGGGAGGCTGGCAATGAGCAGTTCTTC
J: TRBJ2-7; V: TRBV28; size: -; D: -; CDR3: CASSLVGAEYEQYF; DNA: TGTGCCAGCAGTTTAGTAGGAGCCGAATACGAGCAGTACTTC
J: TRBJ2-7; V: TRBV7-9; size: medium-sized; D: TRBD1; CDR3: CASSLGGTGGYEQYF; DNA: TGTGCCAGCAGCTTAGGAGGGACAGGGGGCTACGAGCAGTACTTC
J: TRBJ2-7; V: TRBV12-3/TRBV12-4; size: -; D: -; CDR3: CASSSPPVKQYF; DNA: TGTGCCAGCAGTTCCCCCCCCGTAAAGCAGTACTTC
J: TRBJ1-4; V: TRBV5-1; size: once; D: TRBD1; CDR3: CASSPGTGGYEEKLFF; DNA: TGCGCCAGCAGCCCGGGGACAGGGGGCTATGAAGAAAAACTGTTTTTT
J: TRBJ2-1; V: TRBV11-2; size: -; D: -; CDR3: CASSLDGGRTYNEQFF; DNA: TGTGCCAGCAGCTTAGATGGGGGACGGACCTACAATGAGCAGTTCTTC
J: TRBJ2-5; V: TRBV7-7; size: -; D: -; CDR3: CASSRDTQETQYF; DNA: TGTGCTAGCAGCCGAGACACCCAAGAGACCCAGTACTTC
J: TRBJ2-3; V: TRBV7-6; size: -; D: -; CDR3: CASSLGPQGDTQYF; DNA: TGTGCCAGCAGCTTAGGGCCGCAGGGGGATACGCAGTATTTT
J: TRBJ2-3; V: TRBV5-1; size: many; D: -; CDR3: CASRIAEIWDTQYF; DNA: TGCGCCAGCAGGATAGCGGAAATATGGGATACGCAGTATTTT
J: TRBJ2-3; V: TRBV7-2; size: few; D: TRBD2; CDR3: CASSLVTGRGTDTQYF; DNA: TGTGCCAGCAGCTTAGTTACCGGGAGGGGCACAGATACGCAGTATTTT
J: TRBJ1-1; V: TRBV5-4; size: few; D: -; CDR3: CASSFGSGVANTEAFF; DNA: TGTGCCAGCAGCTTTGGTTCAGGGGTTGCGAACACTGAAGCTTTCTTT
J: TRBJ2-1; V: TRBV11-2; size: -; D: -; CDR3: CASSLAGASYNEQFF; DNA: TGTGCCAGCAGCTTAGCAGGGGCCTCCTACAATGAGCAGTTCTTC
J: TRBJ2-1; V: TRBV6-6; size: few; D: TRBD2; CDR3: CASSSTRREGNEQFF; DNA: TGTGCCAGCAGTTCGACTAGGAGGGAGGGCAATGAGCAGTTCTTC
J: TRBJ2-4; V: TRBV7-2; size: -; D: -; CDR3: CASSSDHNKGNIQYF; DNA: TGTGCCAGCAGCTCAGACCACAACAAGGGTAACATTCAGTACTTC
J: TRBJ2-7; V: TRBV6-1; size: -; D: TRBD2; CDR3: CASRGRLAGVHEQYF; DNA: TGTGCCAGCAGGGGAAGACTAGCGGGAGTCCACGAGCAGTACTTC
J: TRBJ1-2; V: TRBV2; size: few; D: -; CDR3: CATKVNYGYTF; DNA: TGTGCCACCAAAGTCAACTATGGCTACACCTTC